This TCR beta chain originates from a study of T cells in tuberculosis. General observations from the study: Active tuberculosis TCR-alpha repertoires lay closer to GMM-specific TCRs than IGRA-negative controls, suggesting clonal expansion. Shorter CDR3-alpha in active tuberculosis partly drove smaller distances.

The CDR3 consists of 16 residues. Germline CDR1 is SGHKS and CDR2 is YYEKEE (reference sequence). The V end was cut by 4 bases, the J end by 6 bases, with 23 bases between. Some clones are missing from TCRdb's copy, which holds only in-frame ones; the method was immunoSEQ multiplex PCR. Of roughly 44,000 clones listed, 90% to 95% are singletons. As regards this clone: The antigen is not known.

Specimen: PBMCs. This TCR was recovered from a donor aged 10 to 29 with latent tuberculosis or without tuberculosis infection. This chain links TRBV5-5 with TRBJ2-7; possibly TRBD2 for D (6 bases). The CDR3 protein is CASSRSLGGSFAEQYF. The CDR3 DNA follows: TGTGCCAGCAGCAGAAGCTTGGGGGGATCGTTCGCCGAGCAGTACTTC.